A selection of T cell receptor beta chains follows, all from one sample in a study of blood T cell repertoires in COVID-19. Generated by immunoSEQ multiplex PCR, the TCRdb table keeps only in-frame clones and is missing some. Altogether a few hundred thousand clones are present, around 85% being singletons, with the ten largest covering about 2.5%. The sequenced material came from PBMCs or T cells enriched from blood (not recorded which). The receptors come from a woman aged 45-60 years who had recovered from COVID-19. Both conserved end residues are part of each CDR3. The D gene is left open where the match is weak. A clone size is listed for some rows: how often the clone was seen (once, few, many), or a class if it is expanded.

len: 15
abundance: .
j_gene: TRBJ1-4
v_gene: TRBV5-1
d_gene: .
CDR3nt: TGCGCCAGCAGCCTGGCCGGCAGGGGTAATGAAAAACTGTTTTTT
CDR3aa: CASSLAGRGNEKLFF

len: 14
abundance: .
j_gene: TRBJ1-3
v_gene: TRBV14
d_gene: .
CDR3nt: TGTGCCAGCAGCGTCCGCGGGGCTGGAAACACCATATATTTT
CDR3aa: CASSVRGAGNTIYF

len: 16
abundance: .
j_gene: TRBJ1-3
v_gene: TRBV29-1
d_gene: .
CDR3nt: TGCAGCGTTGAAGGTCAACCAGGGGCTGGAGGAAACACCATATATTTT
CDR3aa: CSVEGQPGAGGNTIYF

len: 14
abundance: once
j_gene: TRBJ2-2
v_gene: TRBV29-1
d_gene: .
CDR3nt: TGCAGCGTTGTAGCCGGCGCGAACACCGGGGAGCTGTTTTTT
CDR3aa: CSVVAGANTGELFF

len: 14
abundance: once
j_gene: TRBJ1-5
v_gene: TRBV10-2
d_gene: TRBD1
CDR3nt: TGCGCCAGCAGGTACGGACAGGGGAACCAGCCCCAGCATTTT
CDR3aa: CASRYGQGNQPQHF

len: 16
abundance: .
j_gene: TRBJ1-1
v_gene: TRBV1
d_gene: .
CDR3nt: TGCACCAGCAGCGGGATCGACAGGGAGGTGGACACTGAAGCTTTCTTT
CDR3aa: CTSSGIDREVDTEAFF

len: 13
abundance: .
j_gene: TRBJ1-1
v_gene: TRBV12-3/TRBV12-4
d_gene: TRBD1
CDR3nt: TGTGCCAGCAGTTTAGGGGGACAGCTAACAGCTTTCTTT
CDR3aa: CASSLGGQLTAFF

len: 11
abundance: once
j_gene: TRBJ2-1
v_gene: TRBV7-9
d_gene: .
CDR3nt: TGTGCCAGCAGCTTTGAAGGACTGCAGTTCTTC
CDR3aa: CASSFEGLQFF

len: 16
abundance: .
j_gene: TRBJ1-6
v_gene: TRBV28
d_gene: TRBD1
CDR3nt: TGTGCCAGCAGGCCGGTCTCGACAGGGGTACGATCACCCCTCCACTTT
CDR3aa: CASRPVSTGVRSPLHF

len: 17
abundance: .
j_gene: TRBJ2-3
v_gene: TRBV5-1
d_gene: TRBD2
CDR3nt: TGCGCCAGCAGCTTCTACCGGGGCGGGGGGGACACAGATACGCAGTATTTT
CDR3aa: CASSFYRGGGDTDTQYF

len: 19
abundance: .
j_gene: TRBJ2-3
v_gene: TRBV9
d_gene: TRBD2
CDR3nt: TGTGCCAGCAGCCCAGGGAGGGGCGGGAGAGTATCTAGCACAGATACGCAGTATTTT
CDR3aa: CASSPGRGGRVSSTDTQYF

len: 14
abundance: .
j_gene: TRBJ1-1
v_gene: TRBV2
d_gene: .
CDR3nt: TGTGCCAGCAGTGGCACCACAAAGAACACTGAAGCTTTCTTT
CDR3aa: CASSGTTKNTEAFF

len: 16
abundance: .
j_gene: TRBJ1-5
v_gene: TRBV19
d_gene: .
CDR3nt: TGTGCCAGTAGTATCTTGAGCAGGGGAAACAATCAGCCCCAGCATTTT
CDR3aa: CASSILSRGNNQPQHF

len: 15
abundance: .
j_gene: TRBJ2-7
v_gene: TRBV6-5
d_gene: TRBD2
CDR3nt: TGTGCCAGCAGGCTCCTCCTAGCGGGAGTGGGTGAGCAGTACTTC
CDR3aa: CASRLLLAGVGEQYF

len: 14
abundance: .
j_gene: TRBJ2-7
v_gene: TRBV3-1/TRBV3-2
d_gene: TRBD1
CDR3nt: TGTGCCAGCAGCCGGACAGGGGGCTCCTACGAGCAGTACTTC
CDR3aa: CASSRTGGSYEQYF

len: 18
abundance: few
j_gene: TRBJ2-3
v_gene: TRBV15
d_gene: TRBD2
CDR3nt: TGTGCCACCAGCAGAGTAGGGGTTAGCGGGAGAGTCGCAGATACGCAGTATTTT
CDR3aa: CATSRVGVSGRVADTQYF

len: 14
abundance: .
j_gene: TRBJ1-5
v_gene: TRBV3-1/TRBV3-2
d_gene: TRBD1
CDR3nt: TGTGCCAGCAGCCGGACAGGCGGCAATCAGCCCCAGCATTTT
CDR3aa: CASSRTGGNQPQHF

len: 15
abundance: .
j_gene: TRBJ2-3
v_gene: TRBV7-9
d_gene: TRBD2
CDR3nt: TGTGCCAGCAGCTTAACGGGAGGGCCGACAGATACGCAGTATTTT
CDR3aa: CASSLTGGPTDTQYF

len: 15
abundance: few
j_gene: TRBJ1-5
v_gene: TRBV7-9
d_gene: TRBD1
CDR3nt: TGTGCCAGCAGCCCAGGGGACAGCGGAAATCAGCCCCAGCATTTT
CDR3aa: CASSPGDSGNQPQHF

len: 14
abundance: .
j_gene: TRBJ2-3
v_gene: TRBV28
d_gene: .
CDR3nt: TGTGCCAGCATGGGGGGAATTGGCACAGATACGCAGTATTTT
CDR3aa: CASMGGIGTDTQYF

len: 15
abundance: .
j_gene: TRBJ2-7
v_gene: TRBV30
d_gene: TRBD2
CDR3nt: TGTGCCTGGAGGGAACTAGCGGGGATCTCCTACGAGCAGTACTTC
CDR3aa: CAWRELAGISYEQYF

len: 13
abundance: .
j_gene: TRBJ2-1
v_gene: TRBV7-2
d_gene: .
CDR3nt: TGTGCCAGCAGCAATTATCGGGGCAATGAGCAGTTCTTC
CDR3aa: CASSNYRGNEQFF

len: 13
abundance: .
j_gene: TRBJ2-7
v_gene: TRBV29-1
d_gene: .
CDR3nt: TGCAGCGTTGCGGCAGGGGTGGCGTACGAGCAGTACTTC
CDR3aa: CSVAAGVAYEQYF

len: 15
abundance: .
j_gene: TRBJ2-1
v_gene: TRBV11-2
d_gene: TRBD2
CDR3nt: TGTGCCAGCAGCTTAGACACTAGCGGGAGGGATGAGCAGTTCTTC
CDR3aa: CASSLDTSGRDEQFF

len: 15
abundance: .
j_gene: TRBJ2-1
v_gene: TRBV6-5
d_gene: .
CDR3nt: TGTGCCAGCAGATACGACGGGAGCTCCTACAATGAGCAGTTCTTC
CDR3aa: CASRYDGSSYNEQFF

len: 13
abundance: .
j_gene: TRBJ2-1
v_gene: TRBV25-1
d_gene: .
CDR3nt: TGTGCCAGCAGTGATCGAGGGATTGATGAGCAGTTCTTC
CDR3aa: CASSDRGIDEQFF

len: 14
abundance: .
j_gene: TRBJ1-1
v_gene: TRBV3-1/TRBV3-2
d_gene: .
CDR3nt: TGTGCCAGCAGCCGCACTCCGGGGGGCACTGAAGCTTTCTTT
CDR3aa: CASSRTPGGTEAFF

len: 16
abundance: .
j_gene: TRBJ2-3
v_gene: TRBV7-9
d_gene: TRBD2
CDR3nt: TGTGCCAGCAGCTCTACTAGCGGGCAGAGGATGGATACGCAGTATTTT
CDR3aa: CASSSTSGQRMDTQYF

len: 17
abundance: .
j_gene: TRBJ2-3
v_gene: TRBV7-2
d_gene: TRBD2
CDR3nt: TGTGCCAGCAGCCAAGGAAGGACTAGCGGGGCCACAGATACGCAGTATTTT
CDR3aa: CASSQGRTSGATDTQYF

len: 13
abundance: few
j_gene: TRBJ1-2
v_gene: TRBV30
d_gene: .
CDR3nt: TGTGCCCAGCGGGGCAGGGTATTAGGGGGCTACACCTTC
CDR3aa: CAQRGRVLGGYTF

len: 16
abundance: .
j_gene: TRBJ2-2
v_gene: TRBV2
d_gene: TRBD2
CDR3nt: TGTGCCAGCAGTGATAGCGGGGGGCGGCTCACCGGGGAGCTGTTTTTT
CDR3aa: CASSDSGGRLTGELFF

len: 13
abundance: few
j_gene: TRBJ2-7
v_gene: TRBV7-3
d_gene: TRBD1
CDR3nt: TGTGCCAGCAGCTTCGGACAGGGCTACGAGCAGTACTTC
CDR3aa: CASSFGQGYEQYF

len: 16
abundance: .
j_gene: TRBJ1-5
v_gene: TRBV2
d_gene: .
CDR3nt: TGTGCCAGCAGGGGACGGGACAAAAGTAGCAATCAGCCCCAGCATTTT
CDR3aa: CASRGRDKSSNQPQHF

len: 15
abundance: .
j_gene: TRBJ2-7
v_gene: TRBV7-2
d_gene: TRBD2
CDR3nt: TGTGCCAGCAGCTGGGGAGCGGGGATCTACTACGAGCAGTACTTC
CDR3aa: CASSWGAGIYYEQYF

len: 12
abundance: .
j_gene: TRBJ2-7
v_gene: TRBV6-6
d_gene: .
CDR3nt: TGTGCCGCACAGGGTTATCGCTACGAGCAGTACTTC
CDR3aa: CAAQGYRYEQYF

len: 16
abundance: .
j_gene: TRBJ2-3
v_gene: TRBV4-2
d_gene: .
CDR3nt: TGTGCCAGCAGCCAAGATGATAGCGAGGCAACAGATACGCAGTATTTT
CDR3aa: CASSQDDSEATDTQYF

len: 14
abundance: .
j_gene: TRBJ1-2
v_gene: TRBV27
d_gene: .
CDR3nt: TGTGCCAGCAGTTTCATAGACAGCAACTATGGCTACACCTTC
CDR3aa: CASSFIDSNYGYTF

len: 17
abundance: .
j_gene: TRBJ2-3
v_gene: TRBV4-3
d_gene: .
CDR3nt: TGCGCCAGCAGCCCCCAAGCCCCGGTAGGCGAGGCAGATACGCAGTATTTT
CDR3aa: CASSPQAPVGEADTQYF

len: 15
abundance: .
j_gene: TRBJ2-7
v_gene: TRBV4-3
d_gene: .
CDR3nt: TGCGCCAGCAGCCAAGATGTGACAGCTACCTACGAGCAGTACTTC
CDR3aa: CASSQDVTATYEQYF

len: 13
abundance: .
j_gene: TRBJ1-2
v_gene: TRBV11-2
d_gene: .
CDR3nt: TGTGCCAGTTCGACAATGCAGGTCTTTGGCTACACCTTC
CDR3aa: CASSTMQVFGYTF

len: 15
abundance: .
j_gene: TRBJ2-1
v_gene: TRBV27
d_gene: .
CDR3nt: TGTGCCAGCAGCCCCCAAAGAGATTCCTACAATGAGCAGTTCTTC
CDR3aa: CASSPQRDSYNEQFF

len: 14
abundance: .
j_gene: TRBJ2-2
v_gene: TRBV19
d_gene: .
CDR3nt: TGTGCCAGTGGCGGGACTCCCAACACCGGGGAGCTGTTTTTT
CDR3aa: CASGGTPNTGELFF

len: 13
abundance: .
j_gene: TRBJ1-1
v_gene: TRBV2
d_gene: .
CDR3nt: TGTGCCAGCAGTACAATAGGAGTGGCTGAAGCTTTCTTT
CDR3aa: CASSTIGVAEAFF

len: 15
abundance: few
j_gene: TRBJ1-1
v_gene: TRBV3-1/TRBV3-2
d_gene: .
CDR3nt: TGTGCCAGCAGCCAAGTACGAGGGCTGCTGAGCGAAGCTTTCTTT
CDR3aa: CASSQVRGLLSEAFF

len: 13
abundance: .
j_gene: TRBJ2-7
v_gene: TRBV27
d_gene: .
CDR3nt: TGTGCCAGCAGTTTTCTCGGTACCTACGAGCAGTACTTC
CDR3aa: CASSFLGTYEQYF

len: 16
abundance: .
j_gene: TRBJ1-1
v_gene: TRBV5-4
d_gene: .
CDR3nt: TGTGCCAGCAGCTCAAACCAGGGGATTGCGAACACTGAAGCTTTCTTT
CDR3aa: CASSSNQGIANTEAFF

len: 13
abundance: .
j_gene: TRBJ2-1
v_gene: TRBV6-5
d_gene: .
CDR3nt: TGTGCCAGCGGCCAGGGGACCTACAATGAGCAGTTCTTC
CDR3aa: CASGQGTYNEQFF

len: 16
abundance: .
j_gene: TRBJ2-7
v_gene: TRBV5-1
d_gene: .
CDR3nt: TGCGCCAGCAGCCCGGGGGTTCGACAGGGAAGGAGCGAGCAGTACTTC
CDR3aa: CASSPGVRQGRSEQYF

len: 17
abundance: .
j_gene: TRBJ1-4
v_gene: TRBV5-1
d_gene: .
CDR3nt: TGCGCCAGCAGCTCCATTTCTCAGCTACAGGGTTTAGAAAAACTGTTTTTT
CDR3aa: CASSSISQLQGLEKLFF

len: 14
abundance: .
j_gene: TRBJ1-5
v_gene: TRBV19
d_gene: .
CDR3nt: TGTGCCAGTAGTAGGGGGCCAGGAAATCAGCCCCAGCATTTT
CDR3aa: CASSRGPGNQPQHF

len: 16
abundance: .
j_gene: TRBJ1-5
v_gene: TRBV28
d_gene: .
CDR3nt: TGTGCCAGCAGTGAGGGGGGGCGGAACGGCAATCAGCCCCAGCATTTT
CDR3aa: CASSEGGRNGNQPQHF

len: 14
abundance: .
j_gene: TRBJ1-2
v_gene: TRBV19
d_gene: .
CDR3nt: TGTGCCAGTAGTCCCCAGGCAGGAATCGGTGGCTACACCTTC
CDR3aa: CASSPQAGIGGYTF

len: 14
abundance: .
j_gene: TRBJ1-1
v_gene: TRBV7-8
d_gene: .
CDR3nt: TGTGCCAGCAGCTTAGCCGGGGGAAACACTGAAGCTTTCTTT
CDR3aa: CASSLAGGNTEAFF

len: 15
abundance: once
j_gene: TRBJ2-3
v_gene: TRBV9
d_gene: TRBD2
CDR3nt: TGTGCCAGCAGCGTCGGATGGGGGGGGACAGATACGCAGTATTTT
CDR3aa: CASSVGWGGTDTQYF

len: 13
abundance: .
j_gene: TRBJ1-2
v_gene: TRBV27
d_gene: .
CDR3nt: TGTGCCAGCAGGGAGGGCCTGGCCTATGGCTACACCTTC
CDR3aa: CASREGLAYGYTF